The rows below give T cell receptor beta chains drawn from one sample of a study of response to subunit inactivated influenza vaccine. TCRdb used MiXCR to reprocess the RT-PCR reads, holding one entry per CDR3 protein. The repertoire holds about 540,000 distinct CDR3 sequences, with under 25% as singletons. In addition, the sample was reused for a study of T cells expressing NK-cell markers.

The sequencing here drew on CD4+ T cells sorted from PBMCs, taken about 12 days after vaccination. The receptors were sampled from a man aged 50 or older who received an inactivated influenza vaccine. The CDR3 runs from the conserved cysteine through the conserved F or W. D genes are given only for firm matches. Size is stated for part of the rows, as once, few or many counts, or as a class when the clone is expanded.

V,D,size,J,DNA,CDR3
TRBV4-1,-,-,TRBJ2-2,TGCGCCAGCAGCCCACCTGCTACAGGGCCGAACACCGGGGAGCTGTTTTTT,CASSPPATGPNTGELFF
TRBV10-3,TRBD1,-,TRBJ2-2,TGTGCCATCAGATTGGGACAGACTAACACCGGGGAGCTGTTTTTT,CAIRLGQTNTGELFF
TRBV7-2,TRBD2,-,TRBJ2-2,TGTGCCAGCAGCTTGAGGGGACTAGCTTCCCACGGGGAGCTGTTTTTT,CASSLRGLASHGELFF
TRBV20-1,TRBD2,few,TRBJ2-5,TGCAGTGCTAATACCGGGACTAGCGGGAGTGTACAAGAGACCCAGTACTTC,CSANTGTSGSVQETQYF
TRBV20-1,-,-,TRBJ2-7,TGCAGTCTAGCAGGGGCAGGGACCTACGAGCAGTACTTC,CSLAGAGTYEQYF
TRBV18,-,-,TRBJ2-1,TGTGCCAGCTCACCCAAAGGTAGGGGGACGGGCACGAACTACAATGAGCAGTTCTTC,CASSPKGRGTGTNYNEQFF
TRBV2,-,-,TRBJ2-1,TGTGCCAGCAACGGGGGAGGAAGGGGTGAGCAGTTCTTC,CASNGGGRGEQFF
TRBV5-1,-,-,TRBJ2-5,TGTGCCAGCAGCTTTAACGCAGTAAAAGAGACCCAGTACTTC,CASSFNAVKETQYF
TRBV7-2,-,-,TRBJ2-1,TGTGCCAGCAGCTTAGGGCCCGGCGGCAATGAGCAGTTCTTC,CASSLGPGGNEQFF
TRBV20-1,TRBD2,-,TRBJ2-3,TGCAGTGCTGGGGGACTAGCGGGACTAACAGATACGCAGTATTTT,CSAGGLAGLTDTQYF
TRBV28,TRBD1,-,TRBJ2-7,TGTGCCAGCAGCGAGGGAGGACAGGGGGCCCACGAGCAGTACTTC,CASSEGGQGAHEQYF
TRBV4-3,-,-,TRBJ2-4,TGCGCCAGCAGCCAAGGTTTGGACGGAACGATTCAGTACTTC,CASSQGLDGTIQYF
TRBV4-1,-,-,TRBJ1-2,TGCGCCAGCAGCCAAGATAGAGGGTCTCTTAACCTAGCGGGCTACACCTTC,CASSQDRGSLNLAGYTF
TRBV7-6,TRBD1,-,TRBJ2-7,TGTGCCAGCAGCCCGAACAGGGGAAGGGCCGAGCAGTACTTC,CASSPNRGRAEQYF
TRBV13,TRBD2,-,TRBJ2-1,TGTGCCAGCAGCTTAGGGCTGGCGGGACTAGCGGGGGTTGAGCAGTTCTTC,CASSLGLAGLAGVEQFF
TRBV2,TRBD1,few,TRBJ2-5,TGTGCCAGCAGAGAGCAGGGGGTACTGGCAGAGACCCAGTACTTC,CASREQGVLAETQYF
TRBV20-1,-,-,TRBJ2-3,TGCAGTGCTAGAGATCGGCCAGGGGGCACAGATACGCAGTATTTT,CSARDRPGGTDTQYF
TRBV28,TRBD2,few,TRBJ2-1,TGTGCCAGCAGTTTGCATCCTAGCGGGGGGTTGTACAATGAGCAGTTCTTC,CASSLHPSGGLYNEQFF
TRBV4-3,-,-,TRBJ2-5,TGCGCCAGCAGCCAAGTTTATAACAGCAGAGAGACCCAGTACTTC,CASSQVYNSRETQYF
TRBV5-1,-,-,TRBJ1-6,TGCGCCAGCAGCTTGGGTCAAACAGGGACCTCACCCCTCCACTTT,CASSLGQTGTSPLHF
TRBV3-1,-,-,TRBJ2-5,TGTGCCAGCAGCCACGTAAGGGCAGGGCGGGAGACCCAGTACTTC,CASSHVRAGRETQYF
TRBV29-1,-,-,TRBJ1-1,TGCAGCGGTTGGAGGAAACAGGGAGTAGCTTTCTTT,CSGWRKQGVAFF
TRBV4-1,TRBD1,-,TRBJ1-4,TGCGCCAGCAGCCAAGATGAACAGGGGATGTTTACTAATGAAAAACTGTTTTTT,CASSQDEQGMFTNEKLFF
TRBV7-6,-,few,TRBJ2-3,TGTGCCAGCAGCTTTAGGTTTGCAGATACGCAGTATTTT,CASSFRFADTQYF
TRBV15,TRBD2,few,TRBJ2-1,TGTGCCACCAGCAGTCCCGGGACTAGCGGAAACAATGAGCAGTTCTTC,CATSSPGTSGNNEQFF
TRBV7-2,-,few,TRBJ2-1,TGTGCCAGCAGCTTAGTGGCTGTGTTTACCGATGAGCAGTTCTTC,CASSLVAVFTDEQFF
TRBV11-3,TRBD2,-,TRBJ2-3,TGTGCCAGCAGCTTCAGTTCTAGCGGGCGGACAGATACGCAGTATTTT,CASSFSSSGRTDTQYF
TRBV20-1,-,few,TRBJ2-1,TGCAGTGCTAGAAATAGCGGTAGGGGTGGTGAGCAGTTCTTC,CSARNSGRGGEQFF
TRBV11-2,TRBD1,many,TRBJ2-2,TGTGCCAGCAGCACGTGGACAGGGACGAACACCGGGGAGCTGTTTTTT,CASSTWTGTNTGELFF
TRBV7-9,TRBD1,-,TRBJ1-1,TGTGCCAGCAGCTTAGACAGGGGTGCGACTGAAGCTTTCTTT,CASSLDRGATEAFF
TRBV29-1,-,few,TRBJ2-3,TGCAGCGTTACGGGGGCTAGCGATACTAGCACAGATACGCAGTATTTT,CSVTGASDTSTDTQYF
TRBV18,-,-,TRBJ1-5,TGTGCCAGCTCACCACAGGGTTTGGGCAACCAGCCCCAGCATTTT,CASSPQGLGNQPQHF
TRBV15,TRBD1,-,TRBJ1-1,TGTGCCACCAGCGGAGGACAGGGGTGGGAAACTGAAGCTTTCTTT,CATSGGQGWETEAFF
TRBV20-1,-,-,TRBJ2-1,TGCAGTGTTCGGGAGTCGTACTACAATGAGCAGTTCTTC,CSVRESYYNEQFF
TRBV18,TRBD2,few,TRBJ2-2,TGTGCCAGCTCTCCTGAAAGTAGCGGGATCGTGACCGGGGAGCTGTTTTTT,CASSPESSGIVTGELFF